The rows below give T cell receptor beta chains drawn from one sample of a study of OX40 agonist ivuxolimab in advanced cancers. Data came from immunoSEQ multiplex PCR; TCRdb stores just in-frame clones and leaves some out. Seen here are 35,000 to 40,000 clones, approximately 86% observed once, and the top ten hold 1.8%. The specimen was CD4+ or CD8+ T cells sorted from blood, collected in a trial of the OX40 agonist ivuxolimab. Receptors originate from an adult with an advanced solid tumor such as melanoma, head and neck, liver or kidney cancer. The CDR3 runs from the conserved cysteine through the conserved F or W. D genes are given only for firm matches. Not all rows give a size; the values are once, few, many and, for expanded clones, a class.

TGTGCCAGCAGCTTTGGAGGGGACAATGAGCAGTTCTTC,CASSFGGDNEQFF,TRBV7-2,TRBJ2-1,NA,NA
TGTGCCAGCAGCATCGACAGGGGCTTTGACTATGGCTACACCTTC,CASSIDRGFDYGYTF,TRBV5-8,TRBJ1-2,TRBD1,NA
TGTGCCAGCAGCTTAGGAGGGCAGGGGGGCACTGAAGCTTTCTTT,CASSLGGQGGTEAFF,TRBV11-2,TRBJ1-1,TRBD1,NA
TGTGCCAGCAGCTTTGGTAGGAGTCACGGCGAGCAGTACTTC,CASSFGRSHGEQYF,TRBV5-8,TRBJ2-7,NA,NA
TGTGCCAGTAGTTATACAGGGGGGCTGATTACTAACTATGGCTACACCTTC,CASSYTGGLITNYGYTF,TRBV19,TRBJ1-2,TRBD1,NA
TGTGCCAGCTCACCGGGGACAGGGTTAAGCGAGCAGTACTTC,CASSPGTGLSEQYF,TRBV18,TRBJ2-7,TRBD1,once
TGTGCCAGCAGGAGCGGGGGTATTCCAGATACGCAGTATTTT,CASRSGGIPDTQYF,TRBV6-6,TRBJ2-3,TRBD2,NA
TGTGCCAGTAGTTTGGACGCCGGGGGGAATGAAAAACTGTTTTTT,CASSLDAGGNEKLFF,TRBV19,TRBJ1-4,NA,NA
TGTGCCAGCAGTTTATTGGGGACAGGGGTGAACACTGAAGCTTTCTTT,CASSLLGTGVNTEAFF,TRBV27,TRBJ1-1,TRBD1,NA
TGTGCCAGCAGCCCCTTGGCGAACACTGAAGCTTTCTTT,CASSPLANTEAFF,TRBV16,TRBJ1-1,NA,once
TGTGCCAGCAGTAACGGGGGCTACACAGATACGCAGTATTTT,CASSNGGYTDTQYF,TRBV6-1,TRBJ2-3,NA,NA
TGTGCCAGTAGTATAGGCCCGGTTGGCACAGATACGCAGTATTTT,CASSIGPVGTDTQYF,TRBV19,TRBJ2-3,NA,NA
TGTGCCAGCAGCTTACAGGGGGCATACGAGCAGTACTTC,CASSLQGAYEQYF,TRBV6-1,TRBJ2-7,TRBD1,NA
TGTGCCAGCAGTTACGTGACACAGTCACCCCTCCACTTT,CASSYVTQSPLHF,TRBV6-5,TRBJ1-6,NA,NA
TGTGCCAGCAGCATTGTCCAGGGAAGCTACACCTTC,CASSIVQGSYTF,TRBV5-5,TRBJ1-2,NA,NA
TGTGCCAGCAGCGGACAGACAGGGGGCTACAATGAGCAGTTCTTC,CASSGQTGGYNEQFF,TRBV9,TRBJ2-1,TRBD1,NA
TGTGCCAGCAGCCTAGCGGGGGGTAATAGCCAAGAGACCCAGTACTTC,CASSLAGGNSQETQYF,TRBV6-6,TRBJ2-5,TRBD2,NA
TGTGCCAGCAGTCCATCCCGGACAGGGGCCTCCTATAATTCACCCCTCCACTTT,CASSPSRTGASYNSPLHF,TRBV27,TRBJ1-6,TRBD1,once
TGCGCCAGCAGCCAAGCCTCACAGGGACGGCAAGGAGGGGAGCTGTTTTTT,CASSQASQGRQGGELFF,TRBV4-1,TRBJ2-2,NA,once
TGTGCCAGCAGCCAAGATCGGTTACTTTCTTACAATGAGCAGTTCTTC,CASSQDRLLSYNEQFF,TRBV4-2,TRBJ2-1,NA,NA
TGTGCCAGCAGCTTAGGTCAGGGGGCTTTAGATACGCAGTATTTT,CASSLGQGALDTQYF,TRBV5-4,TRBJ2-3,TRBD1,few
TGTGCCAGCAGTTTAGAGACGGGCGGCTACACCTTC,CASSLETGGYTF,TRBV28,TRBJ1-2,NA,NA
TGCGCCAGCAGCTTGGTGGGGTCCCCAGGGCAGCCCCAGCATTTT,CASSLVGSPGQPQHF,TRBV5-1,TRBJ1-5,NA,few
TGTGCCAGCAAGGAGGCGGGACAGGCCGACGAGCAGTACTTC,CASKEAGQADEQYF,TRBV2,TRBJ2-7,TRBD1,once
TGTGCCAGCAGGGAGCAGCTCTCTGGAAACACCATATATTTT,CASREQLSGNTIYF,TRBV7-2,TRBJ1-3,NA,NA
TGTGCCTGGAGTCGGAAGCCTACCGGGGAGCTGTTTTTT,CAWSRKPTGELFF,TRBV30,TRBJ2-2,NA,once
TGCGCCAGCAGCCAAGAGTGGTCAGGCCGTTATGGCTACACCTTC,CASSQEWSGRYGYTF,TRBV4-3,TRBJ1-2,NA,NA
TGTGCCAGCTCACCTCTAAACAGGCATAGTGAAGCTTTCTTT,CASSPLNRHSEAFF,TRBV18,TRBJ1-1,NA,NA
TGTGCCAGCTCACCGTCCGGGACAAGATATGGCTACACCTTC,CASSPSGTRYGYTF,TRBV18,TRBJ1-2,NA,once
TGTGCCAGCAGCCCGGGACAGGGAATTTGGTCACCCCTCCACTTT,CASSPGQGIWSPLHF,TRBV2,TRBJ1-6,TRBD1,NA
TGTGCCAGCAGCTTCGGGGGCAGGGGAACGGGAGATACGCAGTATTTT,CASSFGGRGTGDTQYF,TRBV7-2,TRBJ2-3,NA,NA
TGTGCCAGCAGCCAGAGCGGGGGGTTGGGTGTAGAGACCCAGTACTTC,CASSQSGGLGVETQYF,TRBV11-2,TRBJ2-5,TRBD2,NA
TGTGCCAGCAGCTCCCTAAGACTAGCGGGGGGAGGCACAGATACGCAGTATTTT,CASSSLRLAGGGTDTQYF,TRBV5-8,TRBJ2-3,TRBD2,NA
TGCGCCAGCAGCCCTACCACCATGGGACCCACCGGGGAGCTGTTTTTT,CASSPTTMGPTGELFF,TRBV5-1,TRBJ2-2,NA,NA
TGTGCCAGCAGCGTAGAGTCCGGGTGGGATGAAAAACTGTTTTTT,CASSVESGWDEKLFF,TRBV9,TRBJ1-4,NA,once
TGTGCCAGCAGCTCAAGGGGGCGCAGGCAGCCCCAGCATTTT,CASSSRGRRQPQHF,TRBV5-6,TRBJ1-5,TRBD1,NA
TGTGCCAGCAGTTCATCCGGACAGGGGAGAGATACGCAGTATTTT,CASSSSGQGRDTQYF,TRBV27,TRBJ2-3,TRBD1,few